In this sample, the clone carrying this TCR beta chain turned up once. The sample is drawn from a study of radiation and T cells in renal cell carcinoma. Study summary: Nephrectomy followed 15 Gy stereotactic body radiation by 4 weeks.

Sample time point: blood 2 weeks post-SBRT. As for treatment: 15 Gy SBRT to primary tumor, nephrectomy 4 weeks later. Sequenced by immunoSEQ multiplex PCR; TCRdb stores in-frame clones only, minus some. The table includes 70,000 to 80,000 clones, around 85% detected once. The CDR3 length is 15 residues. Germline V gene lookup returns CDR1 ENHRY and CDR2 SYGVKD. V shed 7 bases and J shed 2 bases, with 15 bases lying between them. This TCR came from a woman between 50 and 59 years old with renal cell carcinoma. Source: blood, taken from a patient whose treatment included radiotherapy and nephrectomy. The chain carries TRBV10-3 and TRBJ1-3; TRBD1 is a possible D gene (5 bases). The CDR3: CAITNGGETGNTIYF. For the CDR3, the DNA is TGTGCCATCACTAATGGGGGGGAGACTGGAAACACCATATATTTT.